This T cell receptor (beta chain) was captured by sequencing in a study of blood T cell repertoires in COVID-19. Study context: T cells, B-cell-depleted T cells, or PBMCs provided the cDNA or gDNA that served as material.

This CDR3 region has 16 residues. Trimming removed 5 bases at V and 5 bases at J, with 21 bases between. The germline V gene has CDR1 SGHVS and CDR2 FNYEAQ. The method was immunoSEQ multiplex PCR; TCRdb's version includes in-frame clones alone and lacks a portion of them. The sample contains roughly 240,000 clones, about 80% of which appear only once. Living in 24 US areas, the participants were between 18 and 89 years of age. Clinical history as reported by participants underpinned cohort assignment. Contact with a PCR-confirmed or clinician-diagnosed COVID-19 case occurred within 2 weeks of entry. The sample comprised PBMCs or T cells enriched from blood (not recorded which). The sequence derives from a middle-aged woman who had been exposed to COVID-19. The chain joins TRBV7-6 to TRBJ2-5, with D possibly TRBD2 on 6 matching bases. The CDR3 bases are TGTGCCAGCAGCCCCCCCCTCGGCGGGGTTCTGGAGACCCAGTACTTC. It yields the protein CASSPPLGGVLETQYF.